A selection of T cell receptor beta chains follows, all from one sample in a study of blood T cell repertoires in COVID-19. Assay used: immunoSEQ multiplex PCR; TCRdb lists only in-frame clones, some missing. The table includes a few hundred thousand clones, more than 80% detected once. The specimen sequenced was PBMCs or T cells enriched from blood (not recorded which). These receptors were collected from a man aged 18 to 29 who had recovered from COVID-19. Each CDR3 is given with its conserved first and last residue. The D gene is left open where the match is weak. The size of a clone is reported for some rows only, either as once, few or many, or as a class for expanded clones.

clone_size	v_call	d_call	j_call	cdr3_nt	cdr3_aa
.	TRBV5-6	TRBD1	TRBJ1-3	TGTGCCAGCAGCTTGTGGGGGGACAGTCGAAAAAACACCATATATTTT	CASSLWGDSRKNTIYF
.	TRBV19	.	TRBJ2-1	TGTGCCAGTAGTTTAGTCGGGGTGGGAGGACACAATGAGCAGTTCTTC	CASSLVGVGGHNEQFF
.	TRBV2	.	TRBJ2-7	TGTGCCAGCAGTGGACAGAAAACCTACGAGCAGTACTTC	CASSGQKTYEQYF
.	TRBV7-9	.	TRBJ2-1	TGTGCCAGCAGCTTAGCTACCTACAATGAGCAGTTCTTC	CASSLATYNEQFF
.	TRBV5-1	.	TRBJ2-1	TGCGCCAGCAGCTTCACGGTGTGGGGGCACAATGAGCAGTTCTTC	CASSFTVWGHNEQFF
.	TRBV19	TRBD2	TRBJ2-4	TGTGCCAGTAGTGTTGGACTAGCGGGACAAGCCAAAAACATTCAGTACTTC	CASSVGLAGQAKNIQYF
.	TRBV5-1	.	TRBJ2-3	TGCGCCAGCAGCGCAAGACACCTTCTCCCCTTACACACAGATACGCAGTATTTT	CASSARHLLPLHTDTQYF
once	TRBV19	.	TRBJ1-4	TGTGCCAGTAGTTACCGGGACAATGGAGAAAAACTGTTTTTT	CASSYRDNGEKLFF
.	TRBV7-9	.	TRBJ1-2	TGTGCCAGCAGCTTAGGCGCGGGTTCCTATGGCTACACCTTC	CASSLGAGSYGYTF
.	TRBV9	TRBD1	TRBJ2-7	TGTGCCAGCAGCGTAACCGGGACAGGCCAGTACGAGCAGTACTTC	CASSVTGTGQYEQYF
.	TRBV7-3	.	TRBJ2-1	TGTGCCAGCAGCTTAGAGCCTGTTGACAATGAGCAGTTCTTC	CASSLEPVDNEQFF
.	TRBV27	.	TRBJ1-4	TGTGCCAGCAGTTCCCTTAGCGGGGGAACTAATGAAAAACTGTTTTTT	CASSSLSGGTNEKLFF
.	TRBV6-6	.	TRBJ2-1	TGTGCCAGCAGCCCCAGAGGACTCGACTCTGAGCAGTTCTTC	CASSPRGLDSEQFF
.	TRBV28	.	TRBJ2-7	TGTGCCAGCAGTCCGCCCAGGGGGGCCTACGAGCAGTACTTC	CASSPPRGAYEQYF
.	TRBV30	TRBD1	TRBJ2-4	TGTGCCTGCGCGGACAGGGATACTCAGTACTTC	CACADRDTQYF
.	TRBV5-4	TRBD2	TRBJ2-7	TGTGCCAGCAGCTTCGGAGGGCTAGCGGGGGGCGAGCAGTACTTC	CASSFGGLAGGEQYF
.	TRBV4-1	TRBD1	TRBJ1-1	TGCGCCAGCAGCCACGATCGGACAGGGGGCACTGAAGCTTTCTTT	CASSHDRTGGTEAFF
once	TRBV7-2	.	TRBJ2-5	TGTGCCAGCAGCTTTGGGGGGACAGTCCCCATCCAAGAGACCCAGTACTTC	CASSFGGTVPIQETQYF
once	TRBV3-1/TRBV3-2	.	TRBJ2-2	TGTGCCAGCAGCCAGGGACTTCTGAACACCGGGGAGCTGTTTTTT	CASSQGLLNTGELFF
few	TRBV7-6	.	TRBJ1-6	TGTGCCAGCAGCTTATCGGCACAGAGTGGTTCACCCCTCCACTTT	CASSLSAQSGSPLHF
few	TRBV7-9	.	TRBJ2-1	TGTGCCAGCAGCTCCGGGGGGCCCTACAATGAGCAGTTCTTC	CASSSGGPYNEQFF
.	TRBV6-1	.	TRBJ1-2	TGTGCCAGCAGTGAGTTCAGGGACTATGGCTACACCTTC	CASSEFRDYGYTF
.	TRBV7-9	.	TRBJ1-4	TGTGCCAGCAGCTTAGGGGCCCGGAGGCAGGGGCATAATGAAAAACTGTTTTTT	CASSLGARRQGHNEKLFF
once	TRBV27	TRBD2	TRBJ2-7	TGTGCCAGCAGTTTAGCGGAGCGGGGGGGCTACGAGCAGTACTTC	CASSLAERGGYEQYF
.	TRBV18	TRBD2	TRBJ2-1	TGTGCCAGCTCACCATCGACTAGCGGGGGCCGGAATGAGCAGTTCTTC	CASSPSTSGGRNEQFF
once	TRBV3-1/TRBV3-2	.	TRBJ1-1	TGTGCCAGCAGCACAGGGTCGTCTGAAGCTTTCTTT	CASSTGSSEAFF
.	TRBV5-1	TRBD2	TRBJ2-1	TGCGCCAGCACCTCTAGCGGGAGCGCGACCTACAATGAGCAGTTCTTC	CASTSSGSATYNEQFF
.	TRBV7-9	.	TRBJ1-5	TGTGCCAGCAGCTCCCCAGGGAATCAGCCCCAGCATTTT	CASSSPGNQPQHF
.	TRBV3-1/TRBV3-2	TRBD2	TRBJ2-1	TGTGCCAGCAGCCCACAAGCTCTGGGGGGGAATGAGCAGTTCTTC	CASSPQALGGNEQFF
.	TRBV6-1	TRBD1	TRBJ1-1	TGTGCCAGCAGTGAAGGCAGGGGGCTGGACACTGAAGCTTTCTTT	CASSEGRGLDTEAFF
once	TRBV7-6	TRBD2	TRBJ2-1	TGTGCCAGCAGCCTTAGCACGGGACTAGCGGGCCCAAGCTCCTACAATGAGCAGTTCTTC	CASSLSTGLAGPSSYNEQFF
once	TRBV7-9	.	TRBJ2-3	TGTGCCAGCAGCTTAGCCGGTCCGCGGGGTGCTACGCAGTATTTT	CASSLAGPRGATQYF
once	TRBV9	TRBD2	TRBJ2-1	TGTGCCAGCAGCGTCTCCGGGACTACCGCCTACAATGAGCAGTTCTTC	CASSVSGTTAYNEQFF